This T cell receptor (beta chain) stems from a study of T cell repertoires in cytomegalovirus infection. TCRdb processed the reads anew with MiXCR; each CDR3 protein has one entry. This table holds about 360,000 distinct CDR3 sequences, around a sixth found once. CDR1 and CDR2 from the germline V gene are SEHNR and FQNEAQ (reference sequence). With 2 bases removed from V and 4 bases from J, the gap between germline ends came to 11 bases. This CDR3 has 15 amino acids. The clonotype was recovered from a human donor in good health (CMV status not recorded). Some clones in this sample may be carry-over from other donors' samples. The rearrangement uses TRBV7-9 and TRBJ1-4; D might be TRBD1 (6 bases). Sequencing used PBMCs. CDR3 loop: CASSLSTGVNEKLFF. Here the CDR3 DNA reads TGTGCCAGCAGCTTATCGACAGGCGTTAATGAAAAACTGTTTTTT.